The text below deals with one TCR beta chain. Its antigen has not been determined. No base quality information exists; no much larger clone differs at one position. Each collaborating institution followed its own protocols to collect whole blood in K2EDTA tubes. For TCRbeta analysis, collaborators shipped samples in one of three forms: frozen whole blood, isolated PBMCs, or DNA extracted from either of those sample types. The sample comes from a study of blood T cell repertoires in COVID-19 (dated by TCRdb to about 2020). For the wider study: The collaborator samples originated in the United States, Italy and Spain and spanned the acute and convalescent phases of COVID-19. The material from the prospective study consisted of cDNA or gDNA derived from T cells, B-cell-depleted T cells, or PBMCs. Subjects who had been exposed to COVID-19, were actively infected with it, or had recovered from it provided the deeply sampled blood TCRbeta repertoires that made up the dataset. The repertoires were made available in a free public database intended to serve as a resource for research on the immune response to SARS-CoV-2. Samples were obtained from the ongoing ImmuneRACE study (first 160 participants) and from 1,254 subjects provided by 6 global collaborators. Nearly every sample came with metadata listing a de-identified subject ID, COVID-19 status, age in years and sex. Where available, HLA class I and class II types were taken from metadata supplied by the sample provider and were not determined by assay-based typing. Broad study findings and their caveats: How much clinical and demographic metadata was included differed by source and by participant, and the metadata was provided uncurated.

TCRbeta CDR3 regions were amplified from genomic DNA by means of the immunoSEQ Assay, a bias-controlled multiplex PCR. Per the original workflow: The number of nucleated cells in each sample was estimated by amplification of reference gene primers within the assay. To quantify the absolute abundance of each unique TCRbeta CDR3 rearrangement, sequence reads were collapsed and filtered. For each sample, productive Simpson clonality was calculated by taking the square root of Simpson's diversity index across productive rearrangements. The table was pulled from immuneACCESS by TCRdb, which kept in-frame rearrangements only. Such tables lose some clones; where checked, under half of the loss comes from unresolved V genes, and the rest has no known cause. The D gene and trimming were derived from the DNA, and the V and J assignments and clone size from that table. The sample yields 120,000 or so clones; around four fifths were counted once. In total, the top ten clones hold 16% of the sample.

Relative to germline, V is missing 5 bases and J is missing 5 bases, with 6 bases of the junction outside any gene match. CDR1 and CDR2 were assigned from the germline V gene as SGHNT and YENEEA. The CDR3 starts with the cysteine, ends with the phenylalanine, and has 14 residues. CDR3 DNA is the only sequence kept; it has 42 bases, read in frame from the first base. The sequence links TRBV11-3 to TRBJ2-7, and 10 junction bases match TRBD2. The sequencing sample was made of peripheral blood. This sequence originates from a man aged 55 to 70 with active or convalescent COVID-19. The nucleotide sequence is given as TGTGCCAGCAGCCAGCTAGCGGGAGCGAACGAGCAGTACTTC. This sequence encodes CASSQLAGANEQYF.